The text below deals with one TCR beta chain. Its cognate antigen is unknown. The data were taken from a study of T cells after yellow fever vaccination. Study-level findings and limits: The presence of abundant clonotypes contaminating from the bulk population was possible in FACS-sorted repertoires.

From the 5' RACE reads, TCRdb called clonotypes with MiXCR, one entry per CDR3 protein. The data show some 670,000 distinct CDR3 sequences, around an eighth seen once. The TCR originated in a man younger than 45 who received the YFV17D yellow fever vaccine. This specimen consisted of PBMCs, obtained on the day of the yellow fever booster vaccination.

The CDR3 here is CAISDTPGAGGKNIQYF. The CDR3 DNA reads as TGTGCCATCAGTGACACACCAGGGGCAGGGGGCAAAAACATTCAGTACTTC. The genes are TRBV10-3 and TRBJ2-4, with 7 bases fitting TRBD1. CDR1 is ENHRY, CDR2 SYGVKD, per germline. The CDR3 covers 17 residues. Trimming took 3 bases from V and 3 from J; bases not matched to a gene: 11.